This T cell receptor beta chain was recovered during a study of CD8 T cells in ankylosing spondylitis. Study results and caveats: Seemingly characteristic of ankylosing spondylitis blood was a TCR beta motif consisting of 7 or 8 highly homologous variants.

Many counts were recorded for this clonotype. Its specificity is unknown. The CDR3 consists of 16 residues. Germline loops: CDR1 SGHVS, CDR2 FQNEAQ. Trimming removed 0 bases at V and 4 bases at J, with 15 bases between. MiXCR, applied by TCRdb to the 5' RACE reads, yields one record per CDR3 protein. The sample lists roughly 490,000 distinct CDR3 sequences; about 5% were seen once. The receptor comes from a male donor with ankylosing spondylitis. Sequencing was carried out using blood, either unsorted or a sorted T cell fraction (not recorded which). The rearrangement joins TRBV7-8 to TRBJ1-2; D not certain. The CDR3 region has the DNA TGTGCCAGCAGCTTAGCTGCTTCGCACGCCGCCTATGGCTACACCTTC. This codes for CASSLAASHAAYGYTF.